Listed below are T cell receptor beta chains from one sample, sequenced in a study of Ad26.COV2.S vaccination and SARS-CoV-2 variants. TCRdb keeps only in-frame clones here, not all; method: immunoSEQ multiplex PCR. This sample has under 250,000 clones, with about 83% found just once. The sample consisted of peripheral blood, taken in a trial of Ad26.COV2.S vaccine versus placebo. The origin of the receptors is a person between 18 and 65 years old who received the Ad26.COV2.S COVID-19 vaccine or a placebo. CDR3s include the opening cysteine and the closing phenylalanine or tryptophan. Fields, in order: clone size, D gene, V gene, J gene, CDR3 protein, CDR3 DNA. The D gene is left open where the match is weak. Clone size is shown for a subset of rows, as once, few, many or a class of expanded clone.

abundance: -; d_gene: -; v_gene: TRBV2; j_gene: TRBJ1-6; CDR3aa: CASSNTQAPLHF; CDR3nt: TGTGCCAGCAGTAACACTCAGGCACCCCTCCACTTT
abundance: -; d_gene: -; v_gene: TRBV5-5; j_gene: TRBJ2-3; CDR3aa: CASSPDLPSRQYF; CDR3nt: TGTGCCAGCAGCCCCGATTTACCAAGCCGGCAGTATTTT
abundance: -; d_gene: TRBD2; v_gene: TRBV4-2; j_gene: TRBJ2-7; CDR3aa: CASSQVRTSGGYEQYF; CDR3nt: TGTGCCAGCAGCCAAGTCCGGACTAGCGGGGGTTACGAGCAGTACTTC
abundance: -; d_gene: -; v_gene: TRBV7-8; j_gene: TRBJ1-4; CDR3aa: CASSSARIATNEKLFF; CDR3nt: TGTGCCAGCAGCTCAGCCCGTATTGCAACTAATGAAAAACTGTTTTTT
abundance: -; d_gene: TRBD2; v_gene: TRBV25-1; j_gene: TRBJ2-3; CDR3aa: CASSPGGGSTDTQYF; CDR3nt: TGTGCCAGCAGCCCTGGGGGGGGGAGCACAGATACGCAGTATTTT
abundance: -; d_gene: -; v_gene: TRBV10-3; j_gene: TRBJ2-3; CDR3aa: CAISGTGLDTQYF; CDR3nt: TGTGCCATCAGTGGCACGGGACTCGATACGCAGTATTTT
abundance: -; d_gene: -; v_gene: TRBV6-5; j_gene: TRBJ1-5; CDR3aa: CASSSQVNNQPQHF; CDR3nt: TGTGCCAGCAGTTCCCAGGTAAACAATCAGCCCCAGCATTTT
abundance: -; d_gene: -; v_gene: TRBV12-5; j_gene: TRBJ2-7; CDR3aa: CASGLVGGNTNEQYF; CDR3nt: TGTGCTAGTGGTTTGGTCGGTGGGAACACCAACGAGCAGTACTTC
abundance: -; d_gene: -; v_gene: TRBV27; j_gene: TRBJ1-2; CDR3aa: CASGFPGYGYTF; CDR3nt: TGTGCCAGCGGATTCCCCGGGTATGGCTACACCTTC
abundance: -; d_gene: -; v_gene: TRBV5-4; j_gene: TRBJ2-3; CDR3aa: CASSWGASTDTQYF; CDR3nt: TGTGCCAGCAGCTGGGGAGCTAGCACAGATACGCAGTATTTT
abundance: -; d_gene: -; v_gene: TRBV5-1; j_gene: TRBJ2-5; CDR3aa: CASSLQVQETQYF; CDR3nt: TGCGCCAGCAGCTTACAAGTACAAGAGACCCAGTACTTC
abundance: -; d_gene: -; v_gene: TRBV10-3; j_gene: TRBJ1-2; CDR3aa: CAISESTGFSGYTF; CDR3nt: TGTGCCATCAGTGAATCCACAGGGTTCTCTGGCTACACCTTC
abundance: -; d_gene: -; v_gene: TRBV12-3/TRBV12-4; j_gene: TRBJ2-6; CDR3aa: CASSARGANVLTF; CDR3nt: TGTGCCAGCAGTGCCCGTGGGGCCAACGTCCTGACTTTC
abundance: -; d_gene: -; v_gene: TRBV4-3; j_gene: TRBJ1-1; CDR3aa: CASSQYTHRQQNTEAFF; CDR3nt: TGCGCCAGCAGCCAGTACACCCATCGACAGCAGAACACTGAAGCTTTCTTT
abundance: -; d_gene: -; v_gene: TRBV30; j_gene: TRBJ2-3; CDR3aa: CAWSRGAADTQYF; CDR3nt: TGTGCCTGGAGCCGGGGGGCAGCAGATACGCAGTATTTT
abundance: few; d_gene: TRBD2; v_gene: TRBV19; j_gene: TRBJ2-1; CDR3aa: CASSIRGSSYNEQFF; CDR3nt: TGTGCCAGTAGTATTCGCGGGAGCTCCTACAATGAGCAGTTCTTC
abundance: few; d_gene: -; v_gene: TRBV10-2; j_gene: TRBJ1-1; CDR3aa: CASSESKRRTEAFF; CDR3nt: TGCGCCAGCAGTGAGTCGAAAAGACGGACTGAAGCTTTCTTT
abundance: once; d_gene: -; v_gene: TRBV15; j_gene: TRBJ1-4; CDR3aa: CATSRDFGYATNEKLFF; CDR3nt: TGTGCCACCAGCAGAGATTTCGGCTATGCAACTAATGAAAAACTGTTTTTT
abundance: -; d_gene: -; v_gene: TRBV6-5; j_gene: TRBJ1-1; CDR3aa: CASSTSGTPSAEAFF; CDR3nt: TGTGCCAGCAGTACATCCGGGACCCCGAGCGCTGAAGCTTTCTTT
abundance: -; d_gene: TRBD2; v_gene: TRBV4-1; j_gene: TRBJ2-1; CDR3aa: CASSLGVAGFEQFF; CDR3nt: TGCGCCAGCAGCTTAGGAGTAGCGGGGTTTGAGCAGTTCTTC
abundance: few; d_gene: -; v_gene: TRBV25-1; j_gene: TRBJ2-6; CDR3aa: CASSESIGGGSGANVLTF; CDR3nt: TGTGCCAGCAGTGAATCTATAGGGGGAGGATCTGGGGCCAACGTCCTGACTTTC
abundance: -; d_gene: TRBD2; v_gene: TRBV7-7; j_gene: TRBJ2-5; CDR3aa: CASSLVAGGPVETQYF; CDR3nt: TGTGCCAGCAGCTTAGTAGCGGGAGGGCCGGTGGAGACCCAGTACTTC
abundance: -; d_gene: TRBD2; v_gene: TRBV9; j_gene: TRBJ2-3; CDR3aa: CASSVRLAGTTDTQYF; CDR3nt: TGTGCCAGCAGCGTAAGACTAGCGGGGACCACAGATACGCAGTATTTT
abundance: once; d_gene: TRBD2; v_gene: TRBV13; j_gene: TRBJ2-3; CDR3aa: CASSPPVRGAGGTDTQYF; CDR3nt: TGTGCCAGCAGTCCCCCTGTGCGGGGGGCGGGGGGCACAGATACGCAGTATTTT
abundance: -; d_gene: TRBD1; v_gene: TRBV6-6; j_gene: TRBJ2-4; CDR3aa: CASSQWTGITKNIQYF; CDR3nt: TGTGCCAGCAGCCAATGGACAGGGATAACCAAAAACATTCAGTACTTC
abundance: -; d_gene: -; v_gene: TRBV13; j_gene: TRBJ2-7; CDR3aa: CASSLEVAREQYF; CDR3nt: TGTGCCAGCAGCTTAGAGGTGGCTCGGGAGCAGTACTTC
abundance: -; d_gene: TRBD1; v_gene: TRBV6-2/TRBV6-3; j_gene: TRBJ1-2; CDR3aa: CASSPRTGESSGYTF; CDR3nt: TGTGCCAGCAGCCCCCGGACAGGGGAATCTAGTGGCTACACCTTC
abundance: -; d_gene: TRBD2; v_gene: TRBV7-2; j_gene: TRBJ2-4; CDR3aa: CASSPPGLAGGRGQYF; CDR3nt: TGTGCCAGCAGCCCGCCGGGACTAGCGGGAGGGCGGGGTCAGTACTTC
abundance: -; d_gene: -; v_gene: TRBV9; j_gene: TRBJ1-6; CDR3aa: CASSVAGTSNSPLHF; CDR3nt: TGTGCCAGCAGCGTAGCGGGGACGTCGAATTCACCCCTCCACTTT
abundance: -; d_gene: -; v_gene: TRBV6-6; j_gene: TRBJ2-1; CDR3aa: CASTPGGGVMDNEQFF; CDR3nt: TGTGCCAGCACTCCTGGGGGCGGGGTTATGGACAATGAGCAGTTCTTC
abundance: -; d_gene: -; v_gene: TRBV6-1; j_gene: TRBJ1-1; CDR3aa: CASSESFSMNTEAFF; CDR3nt: TGTGCCAGCAGTGAAAGTTTCAGCATGAACACTGAAGCTTTCTTT
abundance: -; d_gene: -; v_gene: TRBV9; j_gene: TRBJ1-2; CDR3aa: CASSFASTDRYGYTF; CDR3nt: TGTGCCAGCAGCTTTGCCTCGACGGACCGCTATGGCTACACCTTC
abundance: -; d_gene: -; v_gene: TRBV3-1/TRBV3-2; j_gene: TRBJ1-2; CDR3aa: CASSQDIGWFVTGGYTF; CDR3nt: TGTGCCAGCAGCCAAGATATAGGGTGGTTTGTCACGGGGGGCTACACCTTC
abundance: few; d_gene: -; v_gene: TRBV4-3; j_gene: TRBJ1-2; CDR3aa: CASSQDNAGWGYGYTF; CDR3nt: TGCGCCAGCAGCCAAGATAACGCAGGGTGGGGCTATGGCTACACCTTC
abundance: few; d_gene: -; v_gene: TRBV11-2; j_gene: TRBJ2-1; CDR3aa: CASSASAGAYNEQFF; CDR3nt: TGTGCCAGCAGCGCAAGTGCGGGGGCCTATAATGAGCAGTTCTTC
abundance: -; d_gene: TRBD2; v_gene: TRBV5-1; j_gene: TRBJ2-3; CDR3aa: CASSRAGVTDTQYF; CDR3nt: TGCGCCAGCAGTAGAGCGGGGGTCACAGATACGCAGTATTTT
abundance: once; d_gene: -; v_gene: TRBV18; j_gene: TRBJ1-1; CDR3aa: CASSLKLWTENTEAFF; CDR3nt: TGTGCCAGCTCACTTAAACTGTGGACGGAGAACACTGAAGCTTTCTTT